What follows are 22 T cell receptor beta chains derived from one specimen sequenced in a study of shared clonotypes between healthy human individuals. Sequencing used immunoSEQ multiplex PCR; TCRdb keeps in-frame clones, though not all of them. The table has around 2.3 million clones, approximately 94% seen once. The sample comprised naive CD4+ T cells sorted from blood. This sample's subset: CD45RA+ positively selected. The source is a man younger than 30 in good health.

The rearrangement links TRBV10-3 to TRBJ1-4; the D is unclear. The CDR3 covers 15 residues. Germline V gene data show CDR1 as ENHRY and CDR2 as SYGVKD. The V end lost 0 bases, the J end lost 14 bases, and 19 bases lay between the germline ends. The CDR3 loop reads CAISESTRGRGSLFF. CDR3 DNA: TGTGCCATCAGTGAGTCGACTCGTGGTAGAGGGAGTCTGTTTTTT.

This chain connects TRBV11-3 to TRBJ2-7, with D possibly matching TRBD1 (5 bases). The CDR3 runs to 17 residues. The V end was cut by 1 base, the J end by 4 bases, with 20 bases between. Germline V gene data show CDR1 as SGHNT and CDR2 as YENEEA. This chain's CDR3 is CASSLGPRQSSNYEQYF. Here the CDR3 DNA reads TGTGCCAGCAGCTTAGGTCCTCGACAGAGCTCCAATTACGAGCAGTACTTC.

This chain uses TRBV7-2 with TRBJ1-2; D gene ambiguous. There are 14 residues in the CDR3. V was clipped by 2 bases and J by 8 bases, with 15 bases between them. Germline V gene data show CDR1 as SGHTA and CDR2 as FQGNSA. The CDR3 is CASSLLWTPGGYTF. CDR3 DNA: TGTGCCAGCAGCTTACTCTGGACCCCCGGGGGCTACACCTTC.

The genes are TRBV20-1 and TRBJ1-5; 7 nucleotides line up with TRBD1. The CDR3 has 10 amino acids. The V gene end was trimmed by 7 bases and the J gene end by 7 bases; junction bases not matched to a gene: 1. Germline lookup yields CDR1 DFQATT and CDR2 SNEGSKA (reference sequence). The chain's CDR3 is CSVRGQPQHF. In DNA, the CDR3 is TGCAGTGTCAGGGGGCAGCCCCAGCATTTT.

V gene TRBV10-3 combines with J gene TRBJ2-3, with D possibly being TRBD1 or TRBD2 (5 bases each). The V gene's germline CDR1 is ENHRY and CDR2 SYGVKD. The CDR3 runs 14 residues. This chain's CDR3 is CATSVGAGLDTQYF. In DNA form, the CDR3 reads TGTGCTACATCCGTCGGGGCCGGGTTAGATACGCAGTATTTT.

The chain is built from TRBV19 and TRBJ1-2; the match to TRBD1 covers 9 bases. Germline-derived CDR1 and CDR2 are LNHDA and SQIVND (reference sequence). CDR3 length equals 15 residues. Trimming cost V 10 bases and J 4 bases; bases outside gene matches: 13. CDR3 bases: TGTGCCACGAACGAACAGGGGGCGCTGACCTATGGCTACACCTTC. Its translation: CATNEQGALTYGYTF.

Comment on this clone: The sample contains more than one DNA sequence encoding this CDR3. CDR3 coding DNA: TGTGCCAGCAGTGAGCAGGGCCTAGGGTATGGCTACACCTTC. Translating gives CASSEQGLGYGYTF. The chain has TRBV25-1 and TRBJ1-2, with D perhaps matching TRBD1 (5 bases). Between the trimmed V and J ends, which lost 3 bases and 5 bases, there was a span of 13 bases. Germline assignment: CDR1 MGHDK and CDR2 SYGVNS. The CDR3 has 14 residues.

The V call is TRBV6-6, the J call TRBJ1-2; D is unclear. The CDR3 has 12 amino acids. Germline CDR1 MNHNY, CDR2 SVGAGI (reference sequence). The germline V and J ends were trimmed by 6 bases and 2 bases, with 7 bases remaining between them. CDR3 in DNA: TGTGCCAGCAGCCCCGGGAACTATGGCTACACCTTC. Protein product: CASSPGNYGYTF.

This clone has just one count. This same CDR3 is encoded by further DNA sequences in the sample. This sequence joins TRBV7-9 and TRBJ2-1, with D perhaps TRBD2 (5 bases). There are 15 residues in the CDR3. Germline V gene sequence: CDR1 SEHNR, CDR2 FQNEAQ (reference sequence). V was pared by 2 bases and J by 0 bases, with 8 bases between. CDR3 residues: CASSLRGSSYNEQFF. The CDR3 nucleotides read TGTGCCAGCAGCTTAAGAGGGAGCTCCTACAATGAGCAGTTCTTC.

V is TRBV28 and J is TRBJ1-4; 8 bases are shared with TRBD1. Germline trimming cut 3 bases from V and 8 bases from J; bases unmatched to any gene: 8. This CDR3 contains 15 residues. Per the germline V gene, CDR1 is MDHEN and CDR2 is SYDVKM. The CDR3 sequence is CASSFRQGRKEKLFF. For the CDR3, the DNA is TGTGCCAGCAGTTTTCGACAGGGGCGTAAGGAAAAACTGTTTTTT.

V and J are TRBV2 and TRBJ1-4; D not resolved. The CDR3 runs 12 residues. The ends were cut back, 5 bases at V and 14 bases at J, with 15 bases in the middle. The germline gives CDR1 SNHLY, CDR2 FYNNEI. CDR3 protein: CASSRDSGLLFF. In nucleotides, the CDR3 is TGTGCCAGCAGTAGAGATAGTGGATTGCTGTTTTTT.

CDR3 sequence reads: CASFRGTGELFF. CDR3 coding DNA: TGTGCCAGCTTCAGGGGAACCGGGGAGCTGTTTTTT. The J gene is TRBJ2-2, the V gene TRBV6-5; a weak D match, TRBD1 (6 bases). The CDR3 length is 12 residues. Between the trimmed V and J ends, which lost 8 bases and 5 bases, there was a span of 9 bases. Germline CDR1 reads MNHEY; CDR2 reads SVGAGI.

This sequence joins TRBV7-3 and TRBJ2-1, with D hard to call. The germline CDR1 and CDR2 sequences are SGHTA and FQGTGA. The V and J ends lost 2 bases and 0 bases respectively, with 8 bases between them. This CDR3 comprises 15 residues. The CDR3 reads CASSLGESSYNEQFF. In DNA, the CDR3 is TGTGCCAGCAGCTTAGGAGAATCCTCCTACAATGAGCAGTTCTTC.

This chain uses TRBV2 with TRBJ2-7, with unresolved D. V shed 5 bases and J shed 0 bases, with 8 bases lying between them. The germline gives CDR1 SNHLY, CDR2 FYNNEI. This CDR3 has 13 residues. CDR3 sequence (DNA): TGTGCCAGCAGTCCACGGCCCTCCTACGAGCAGTACTTC. It translates to CASSPRPSYEQYF.

A note on this clone: The junction differs from germline at one of its ends, possibly a read error. This rearrangement joins TRBV7-7 to TRBJ2-1; 12 bases are a match to TRBD2. The germline V gene encodes CDR1 SSHAT and CDR2 FNYEAQ (reference sequence). This CDR3 spans 15 amino acids. CDR3 residues: CASSLRLAGEGEQFF. The DNA for the CDR3 is TGTGCTAGCAGCTTGAGACTAGCGGGAGAGGGTGAGCAGTTCTTC.

This chain links TRBV30 with TRBJ1-1; the D is unclear. Germline CDR1 GTSNPN, CDR2 SVGIG (reference sequence). There are 13 residues in the CDR3. V was shortened by 0 bases and J by 7 bases, with 12 bases between the two germline ends. The CDR3 DNA sequence: TGTGCCTGGAGTGTACCCGGACCGGATGAAGCTTTCTTT. Translated, it gives CAWSVPGPDEAFF. Filled out from reference TRBV30 and TRBJ1-1, the complete variable domain reads SQTIHQWPATLVQPVGSPLSLECTVEGTSNPNLYWYRQAAGRGLQLLFYSVGIGQISSEVPQNLSASRPQDRQFILSSKKLLLSDSGFYLCAWSVPGPDEAFFGQGTRLTVV.

The rearrangement links TRBV10-2 to TRBJ2-2; D assignment may be TRBD1 or TRBD2 (6 bases each). The ends were cut back, 8 bases at V and 4 bases at J, with 14 bases in the middle. The CDR3 spans 14 residues. Germline V lookup: CDR1 WSHSY, CDR2 SAAADI. CDR3 in amino acids: CASGGRESTGELFF. CDR3 coding DNA: TGCGCCAGCGGGGGCCGGGAGTCCACCGGGGAGCTGTTTTTT.

V is TRBV2 and J is TRBJ1-1; D ambiguous. The CDR3 totals 13 residues. Germline CDR1 and CDR2: SNHLY and FYNNEI. Deletions cut 7 bases from V and 5 bases from J, with 14 bases between. CDR3 coding DNA: TGTGCCAGCAACCGTCAAAGGTGGACTGAAGCTTTCTTT. Residues: CASNRQRWTEAFF.

This chain uses TRBV7-9 with TRBJ2-3; D is unclear. The germline V gene encodes CDR1 SEHNR and CDR2 FQNEAQ (reference sequence). Trimming removed 8 bases at V and 4 bases at J, with 10 bases between. The CDR3 sequence is 12 residues long. CDR3 protein: CASGQSPDTQYF. The DNA of the CDR3 is TGTGCCAGCGGCCAGAGCCCAGATACGCAGTATTTT.

The chain uses TRBV27 and TRBJ1-6; a weak D match, TRBD1 (6 bases). The V gene lost 4 bases and the J gene lost 5 bases, with 18 bases spanning the gap. This CDR3 contains 17 residues. Germline loops: CDR1 MNHEY, CDR2 SMNVEV (reference sequence). The chain's CDR3 is CASSYRARGKDNSPLHF. For the CDR3, the DNA is TGTGCCAGCAGTTACAGGGCCCGGGGGAAAGATAATTCACCCCTCCACTTT.

The chain is built from TRBV18 and TRBJ2-5, with 8 positions matching TRBD2. Germline CDR1 reads KGHSH; CDR2 reads LQKENI. The CDR3 runs to 16 residues. V shed 5 bases and J 5 bases; nucleotides not matched to a gene: 13. The CDR3 loop reads CASSESPGGPGETQYF. DNA of the CDR3: TGTGCCAGCTCAGAGAGTCCGGGGGGGCCCGGGGAGACCCAGTACTTC.

This clone has only one observation. This chain uses TRBV18 with TRBJ2-7; 7 bases match TRBD1. CDR3 length: 15 residues. V was clipped by 2 bases and J by 3 bases; unmatched bases: 7. Per germline, CDR1 KGHSH and CDR2 LQKENI. The CDR3 reads CASSPFEGAFYEQYF. DNA for the CDR3: TGTGCCAGCTCACCATTCGAGGGGGCGTTCTACGAGCAGTACTTC. Looking up the rest from reference TRBV18 and TRBJ2-7 gives the full variable domain: NAGVMQNPRHLVRRRGQEARLRCSPMKGHSHVYWYRQLPEEGLKFMVYLQKENIIDESGMPKERFSAEFPKEGPSILRIQQVVRGDSAAYFCASSPFEGAFYEQYFGPGTRLTVT.